This TCR beta chain was recovered during a study of blood T cells in healthy people across ages. Study-wide findings and caveats: Diversity was estimated from one million T cells, and these estimates were considered underestimates. Compared with aged donors, long-lived donors showed fewer expanded clones, suggesting selection. Per million T cells, TCR beta diversity dropped roughly linearly as age increased.

Sample-barcoded 5' priming and a J-beta primer mix drove a second PCR of about 7 to 11 cycles. Each CDR3 protein gets one entry after TCRdb re-called the 5' RACE reads with MiXCR. The data show 600,000 or so distinct CDR3 sequences, approximately 21% seen once. Points on this clonotype: The antigen remains unidentified.

In germline, CDR1 is SGHNT, CDR2 YYREEE (reference sequence). Trimming took 4 bases from V and 1 from J, leaving 12 bases between them. The CDR3 sequence is 15 residues long. This TCR derives from a man in his 70s in good health. V gene TRBV5-4 combines with J gene TRBJ2-1; weak D call: TRBD1 (6 bases). Sequenced sample: blood. The CDR3 here is CASSPQGDSYNEQFF. CDR3 DNA sequence: TGTGCCAGCAGCCCACAGGGAGATTCCTACAATGAGCAGTTCTTC.